These T cell receptor beta chains were read from a single sample in a study of cytomegalovirus exposure and HLA in healthy donors. Sequencing was performed with immunoSEQ multiplex PCR; in TCRdb, only in-frame clones are kept and a portion is missing. The sample holds some 48,000 clones; around three quarters are singletons and the top ten take around 8%. The sample taken for sequencing was PBMCs. The receptors were sampled from a man aged 25-45 years in good health and CMV-seropositive. Each CDR3 is given with its conserved first and last residue. Each record gives: CDR3 protein, CDR3 DNA, V gene, J gene, clone size, D gene. D genes are given only for firm matches. Size is omitted from some rows. Given values are once, few, many or a class for expanded clones.

CDR3aa: CASSAGEYEQYF; CDR3nt: TGTGCCAGCAGCGCCGGTGAGTACGAGCAGTACTTC; v_gene: TRBV5-6; j_gene: TRBJ2-7; abundance: NA; d_gene: NA
CDR3aa: CAWARGSVTEAFF; CDR3nt: TGTGCCTGGGCCCGCGGGTCGGTAACTGAAGCTTTCTTT; v_gene: TRBV30; j_gene: TRBJ1-1; abundance: NA; d_gene: NA
CDR3aa: CASSFERGITDTQYF; CDR3nt: TGTGCCAGCAGCTTCGAAAGGGGTATCACAGATACGCAGTATTTT; v_gene: TRBV7-9; j_gene: TRBJ2-3; abundance: NA; d_gene: NA
CDR3aa: CASSLSTGQGNTIYF; CDR3nt: TGCGCCAGCAGCCTCTCGACAGGGCAAGGAAACACCATATATTTT; v_gene: TRBV5-1; j_gene: TRBJ1-3; abundance: NA; d_gene: TRBD1
CDR3aa: CASSLDNRGHTQYF; CDR3nt: TGTGCCAGCAGCTTAGACAACAGGGGCCATACGCAGTATTTT; v_gene: TRBV11-3; j_gene: TRBJ2-3; abundance: few; d_gene: TRBD1
CDR3aa: CASRPNRQGWTEAFF; CDR3nt: TGTGCCAGCAGACCGAATCGACAGGGGTGGACTGAAGCTTTCTTT; v_gene: TRBV7-2; j_gene: TRBJ1-1; abundance: NA; d_gene: TRBD1
CDR3aa: CASGLAGETDTQYF; CDR3nt: TGTGCCTCGGGACTAGCGGGGGAGACAGATACGCAGTATTTT; v_gene: TRBV6-5; j_gene: TRBJ2-3; abundance: NA; d_gene: TRBD2
CDR3aa: CASSEEVSRGTEAFF; CDR3nt: TGTGCCAGCAGTGAAGAGGTTAGTCGGGGCACTGAAGCTTTCTTT; v_gene: TRBV6-1; j_gene: TRBJ1-1; abundance: NA; d_gene: NA
CDR3aa: CASRSTDRANSPLHF; CDR3nt: TGTGCCAGCAGATCTACGGACAGGGCAAATTCACCCCTCCACTTT; v_gene: TRBV6-5; j_gene: TRBJ1-6; abundance: few; d_gene: TRBD1
CDR3aa: CASTTTGSGEQFF; CDR3nt: TGTGCCAGTACCACGACAGGGAGCGGTGAGCAGTTCTTC; v_gene: TRBV19; j_gene: TRBJ2-1; abundance: NA; d_gene: TRBD1
CDR3aa: CASSGGVGFF; CDR3nt: TGTGCCAGCAGTGGGGGGGTAGGGTTCTTC; v_gene: TRBV2; j_gene: TRBJ2-1; abundance: NA; d_gene: NA
CDR3aa: CAITRQGGTGELFF; CDR3nt: TGTGCCATCACTAGACAGGGCGGCACCGGGGAGCTGTTTTTT; v_gene: TRBV10-3; j_gene: TRBJ2-2; abundance: NA; d_gene: TRBD1
CDR3aa: CAWVDSRHSPLHF; CDR3nt: TGTGCCTGGGTAGACAGTCGGCATTCACCCCTCCACTTT; v_gene: TRBV30; j_gene: TRBJ1-6; abundance: NA; d_gene: NA
CDR3aa: CASRRVISGTSTDTQYF; CDR3nt: TGTGCCAGCAGAAGAGTCATTTCCGGGACTAGCACAGATACGCAGTATTTT; v_gene: TRBV5-5; j_gene: TRBJ2-3; abundance: NA; d_gene: NA
CDR3aa: CASSSGLETQYF; CDR3nt: TGTGCCAGTAGCTCGGGACTAGAGACCCAGTACTTC; v_gene: TRBV19; j_gene: TRBJ2-5; abundance: NA; d_gene: NA
CDR3aa: CASSQGKTSGEQFF; CDR3nt: TGTGCCAGCAGCCAAGGAAAGACTAGCGGTGAGCAGTTCTTC; v_gene: TRBV7-7; j_gene: TRBJ2-1; abundance: NA; d_gene: TRBD2
CDR3aa: CASSSDRGTGETQYF; CDR3nt: TGTGCCAGCAGCTCCGACAGGGGTACGGGAGAGACCCAGTACTTC; v_gene: TRBV9; j_gene: TRBJ2-5; abundance: NA; d_gene: TRBD1
CDR3aa: CASSDRAFGYF; CDR3nt: TGTGCCAGCAGTGACAGGGCCTTTGGGTACTTC; v_gene: TRBV7-8; j_gene: TRBJ2-7; abundance: NA; d_gene: TRBD1
CDR3aa: CAWTGTGLQGGF; CDR3nt: TGTGCCTGGACCGGGACAGGGTTACAGGGGGGATTC; v_gene: TRBV30; j_gene: TRBJ1-2; abundance: NA; d_gene: TRBD1
CDR3aa: CASKFKTIPQETQYF; CDR3nt: TGTGCGTCAAAATTTAAGACTATTCCCCAAGAGACCCAGTACTTC; v_gene: TRBV25-1; j_gene: TRBJ2-5; abundance: NA; d_gene: NA
CDR3aa: CSVGQGFFMNTEAFF; CDR3nt: TGCAGCGTGGGACAGGGGTTTTTCATGAACACTGAAGCTTTCTTT; v_gene: TRBV29-1; j_gene: TRBJ1-1; abundance: NA; d_gene: TRBD1
CDR3aa: CASSRVAYEQYF; CDR3nt: TGTGCCAGCAGCCGCGTGGCCTACGAGCAGTACTTC; v_gene: TRBV11-2; j_gene: TRBJ2-7; abundance: NA; d_gene: NA
CDR3aa: CASSFLRQGGTEAFF; CDR3nt: TGTGCCAGCAGCTTCCTCCGACAGGGGGGCACTGAAGCTTTCTTT; v_gene: TRBV7-2; j_gene: TRBJ1-1; abundance: NA; d_gene: TRBD1
CDR3aa: CASSLGTGSSYNSPLHF; CDR3nt: TGCGCCAGCAGCCTCGGGACAGGGAGCTCCTATAATTCACCCCTCCACTTT; v_gene: TRBV5-1; j_gene: TRBJ1-6; abundance: NA; d_gene: TRBD1
CDR3aa: CASSTGLAAYEQYF; CDR3nt: TGTGCCAGCAGTACCGGACTAGCGGCGTACGAGCAGTACTTC; v_gene: TRBV6-6; j_gene: TRBJ2-7; abundance: NA; d_gene: TRBD2
CDR3aa: CASATGLKTYEQYF; CDR3nt: TGTGCCAGCGCGACGGGACTCAAAACCTACGAGCAGTACTTC; v_gene: TRBV27; j_gene: TRBJ2-7; abundance: NA; d_gene: NA
CDR3aa: CASSGQGYGYTF; CDR3nt: TGTGCCAGCAGCGGACAGGGCTATGGCTACACCTTC; v_gene: TRBV5-6; j_gene: TRBJ1-2; abundance: once; d_gene: TRBD1
CDR3aa: CASRTTGLEGYTF; CDR3nt: TGTGCCAGCAGAACGACAGGGTTGGAGGGCTACACCTTC; v_gene: TRBV5-6; j_gene: TRBJ1-2; abundance: NA; d_gene: TRBD1
CDR3aa: CASSFAGQEEEKLFF; CDR3nt: TGTGCCAGCAGTTTCGCGGGACAGGAGGAAGAAAAACTGTTTTTT; v_gene: TRBV28; j_gene: TRBJ1-4; abundance: NA; d_gene: TRBD1
CDR3aa: CAWSTSAPPDTQYF; CDR3nt: TGTGCCTGGAGTACTAGTGCCCCTCCCGATACGCAGTATTTT; v_gene: TRBV30; j_gene: TRBJ2-3; abundance: NA; d_gene: NA
CDR3aa: CASSFTASKGALPDTQYF; CDR3nt: TGTGCCAGCAGTTTTACTGCCTCCAAGGGGGCCCTACCCGATACGCAGTATTTT; v_gene: TRBV5-5; j_gene: TRBJ2-3; abundance: NA; d_gene: TRBD1
CDR3aa: CSSSPVTNEAFF; CDR3nt: TGTTCCAGCAGCCCAGTGACAAACGAAGCTTTCTTT; v_gene: TRBV7-9; j_gene: TRBJ1-1; abundance: NA; d_gene: NA
CDR3aa: CASSSHHSYEQYF; CDR3nt: TGTGCCAGCAGTTCCCATCACTCCTACGAGCAGTACTTC; v_gene: TRBV2; j_gene: TRBJ2-7; abundance: once; d_gene: NA
CDR3aa: CASSQGLLDTQYF; CDR3nt: TGTGCCAGCAGCCAAGGTTTACTGGATACGCAGTATTTT; v_gene: TRBV4-2; j_gene: TRBJ2-3; abundance: NA; d_gene: NA
CDR3aa: CASSMFEGDRLFF; CDR3nt: TGCGCCAGCAGCATGTTTGAGGGTGATAGACTGTTTTTT; v_gene: TRBV5-1; j_gene: TRBJ1-4; abundance: NA; d_gene: NA
CDR3aa: CASRGTGGGNTIYF; CDR3nt: TGTGCCAGCAGGGGTACAGGGGGCGGAAACACCATATATTTT; v_gene: TRBV6-5; j_gene: TRBJ1-3; abundance: NA; d_gene: TRBD1
CDR3aa: CASSPGGPALAFF; CDR3nt: TGTGCCAGCAGTCCGGGGGGCCCTGCTTTAGCTTTCTTT; v_gene: TRBV27; j_gene: TRBJ1-1; abundance: NA; d_gene: NA
CDR3aa: CASSLDRTSSYNSPLHF; CDR3nt: TGTGCCAGCAGCTTGGACAGAACCTCCTCCTATAATTCACCCCTCCACTTT; v_gene: TRBV5-6; j_gene: TRBJ1-6; abundance: few; d_gene: NA
CDR3aa: CASQGIKETVNTGELFF; CDR3nt: TGTGCCAGTCAGGGGATTAAGGAGACGGTGAACACCGGGGAGCTGTTTTTT; v_gene: TRBV2; j_gene: TRBJ2-2; abundance: NA; d_gene: NA
CDR3aa: CASSLTPGKAFF; CDR3nt: TGTGCCAGCAGCCTGACACCGGGAAAAGCTTTCTTT; v_gene: TRBV7-3; j_gene: TRBJ1-1; abundance: NA; d_gene: NA
CDR3aa: CATSRQRGQYNEQFF; CDR3nt: TGTGCCACCAGCAGGCAGCGGGGGCAATACAATGAGCAGTTCTTC; v_gene: TRBV15; j_gene: TRBJ2-1; abundance: NA; d_gene: TRBD2
CDR3aa: CASSLGSAGLYGYTF; CDR3nt: TGTGCCAGCAGCTTGGGTTCTGCAGGCTTATATGGCTACACCTTC; v_gene: TRBV5-4; j_gene: TRBJ1-2; abundance: NA; d_gene: NA